Following are 25 T cell receptor beta chains from one sample sequenced in a study of blood T cell repertoires in COVID-19. Assay used: immunoSEQ multiplex PCR; TCRdb lists only in-frame clones, some missing. The sample contains some 38,000 clones, about 80% of which appear only once. Sequencing used peripheral blood. The receptors here all came from a woman in her seventies with acute or convalescent COVID-19.

By its share, this clone is medium-sized. The V gene is TRBV18, the J gene TRBJ2-7; TRBD1 is a possible D gene (5 bases). The V gene's germline CDR1 is KGHSH and CDR2 LQKENI. The V and J ends lost 3 bases and 6 bases respectively, with 12 bases between them. CDR3 length: 13 residues. The CDR3 sequence: CASSPVGRGEQYF. In DNA form, the CDR3 reads TGTGCCAGCTCACCGGTCGGAAGGGGCGAGCAGTACTTC.

The chain carries TRBV6-5 and TRBJ1-1; D unresolved. Germline V gives CDR1 MNHEY, CDR2 SVGAGI. V gave up 8 bases and J gave up 5 bases, with 12 bases separating them. The CDR3 contains 12 residues. The CDR3 protein is CASRGVRTEAFF. The CDR3 DNA sequence: TGTGCCAGCCGGGGAGTGAGGACTGAAGCTTTCTTT.

This rearrangement joins TRBV25-1 to TRBJ1-2; D may be TRBD1 (6 bases). Between the trimmed V and J ends, which lost 4 bases and 4 bases, there was a span of 13 bases. Germline values: CDR1 MGHDK, CDR2 SYGVNS. The CDR3 has 14 residues. Here the CDR3 reads CASSGQQGFYGYTF. The CDR3 region has the DNA TGTGCCAGCAGTGGCCAACAGGGATTCTATGGCTACACCTTC.

This clone was observed once. The chain links TRBV19 to TRBJ2-2; TRBD2 agrees at 8 bases. The CDR3 is made up of 14 amino acids. CDR1 is LNHDA, CDR2 SQIVND, per germline (reference sequence). With 5 bases clipped from V and 6 bases from J, the junction kept 5 bases outside the gene matches. The CDR3 spells CASSPAGVSGELFF. Written as DNA, the CDR3 is TGTGCCAGTAGTCCAGCGGGAGTATCCGGGGAGCTGTTTTTT.

The chain has TRBV10-3 and TRBJ1-3; the match to TRBD1 covers 8 bases. CDR3 size: 14 residues. CDR1 and CDR2 (germline): ENHRY, SYGVKD. Unmatched junction bases numbered 5, after V lost 7 bases and J lost 3 bases. CDR3: CAINGQGFGNTIYF. CDR3 sequence (DNA): TGTGCCATCAATGGACAGGGCTTTGGAAACACCATATATTTT.

V usage is TRBV6-5 and J usage is TRBJ2-5, with D perhaps TRBD2 (6 bases). CDR3 size: 12 residues. Germline V lookup: CDR1 MNHEY, CDR2 SVGAGI. V was shortened by 8 bases and J by 5 bases, with 12 bases between the two germline ends. The CDR3 loop reads CASGWAGETQYF. The CDR3 bases are TGTGCCAGCGGGTGGGCGGGGGAGACCCAGTACTTC.

V gene TRBV18 combines with J gene TRBJ1-1, with 8 bases identical to TRBD1. The CDR3 runs to 15 residues. CDR1 is KGHSH and CDR2 is LQKENI in the germline V gene. After removal of 3 bases from V and 1 base from J, the junction contained 4 bases not matched to a gene. CDR3 DNA sequence: TGTGCCAGCTCACCCCGGACAGGGTCGAACACTGAAGCTTTCTTT. Protein sequence: CASSPRTGSNTEAFF.

The CDR3 region is CASSGKGRGLNLRETQYF. CDR3 nucleotide sequence: TGTGCCAGCAGTGGGAAAGGACGAGGACTCAACCTTCGGGAGACCCAGTACTTC. V and J are TRBV27 and TRBJ2-5, with D perhaps TRBD2 (5 bases). This CDR3 spans 18 amino acids. V was shortened by 5 bases and J by 5 bases, with 27 bases between the two germline ends. The germline V gene encodes CDR1 MNHEY and CDR2 SMNVEV (reference sequence).

The J gene is TRBJ2-5, the V gene TRBV5-1; D gene uncertain. The CDR3 has 13 amino acids. Germline-derived CDR1 and CDR2 are SGHRS and YFSETQ. With 2 bases removed from V and 3 bases from J, the gap between germline ends came to 8 bases. In DNA form, the CDR3 reads TGCGCCAGCAGCTTATCCAGCGAAGAGACCCAGTACTTC. It encodes CASSLSSEETQYF. The full variable domain, with the rest looked up from reference TRBV5-1 and TRBJ2-5, is KAGVTQTPRYLIKTRGQQVTLSCSPISGHRSVSWYQQTPGQGLQFLFEYFSETQRNKGNFPGRFSGRQFSNSRSEMNVSTLELGDSALYLCASSLSSEETQYFGPGTRLLVL.

This clone was observed a handful of times. This sequence joins TRBV7-9 and TRBJ2-7, with TRBD2 matching over 12 bases. Trimming removed 1 base from V and 3 bases from J; junction bases left unmatched: 4. The CDR3 sequence is 16 residues long. Germline CDR1 is SEHNR and CDR2 is FQNEAQ (reference sequence). This CDR3 reads CASSLGGTSGLYEQYF. DNA for the CDR3: TGTGCCAGCAGCTTAGGAGGGACTAGCGGGCTCTACGAGCAGTACTTC.

The chain combines TRBV5-8 with TRBJ1-2; D is ambiguous. The germline V gene encodes CDR1 SGHTS and CDR2 YDEGEE. This CDR3 region has 15 residues. The V gene lost 4 bases and the J gene lost 1 base, with 14 bases spanning the gap. This CDR3 is CASSPVTHLNYGYTF. CDR3 nucleotides: TGTGCCAGCAGCCCTGTAACACACCTTAACTATGGCTACACCTTC.

The rearrangement uses TRBV7-9 and TRBJ2-5, with 7 positions matching TRBD2. J lost 3 bases, V lost 5 bases, and 6 bases had no gene match. This CDR3 has 14 residues. Germline V gives CDR1 SEHNR, CDR2 FQNEAQ (reference sequence). The CDR3 sequence is CASSHGTNEETQYF. CDR3 nucleotides: TGTGCCAGCAGCCACGGGACTAACGAAGAGACCCAGTACTTC.

The V call is TRBV5-4, the J call TRBJ2-5; the D gene is possibly TRBD1 (6 bases). The CDR3 runs 13 residues. V was trimmed by 0 bases and J by 4 bases, leaving 7 bases between them. Germline V gene lookup returns CDR1 SGHNT and CDR2 YYREEE (reference sequence). CDR3 in amino acids: CASSLGGGETQYF. The CDR3 DNA reads TGTGCCAGCAGCTTGGGAGGGGGAGAGACCCAGTACTTC.

In its sample, this clone was seen a few times. The J gene is TRBJ2-2, the V gene TRBV6-4; the match to TRBD1 covers 7 bases. The trim removed 6 bases at V and 5 bases at J, leaving 6 bases unmatched. The germline V gene has CDR1 MRHNA and CDR2 SNTAGT. This CDR3 has 14 residues. The CDR3 is CASSGDSHTGELFF. CDR3 in DNA: TGTGCCAGCAGCGGGGACAGCCATACCGGGGAGCTGTTTTTT.

The chain has TRBV5-1 and TRBJ2-7; D might be TRBD2 (6 bases). The CDR3 totals 16 residues. Germline CDR1 is SGHRS and CDR2 is YFSETQ. With 5 bases removed from V and 0 bases from J, the gap between germline ends came to 18 bases. DNA of the CDR3: TGCGCCAGCAGGCCCTCAGGAGCCGGGAGCTCCTACGAGCAGTACTTC. It encodes CASRPSGAGSSYEQYF.

V is TRBV5-6 and J is TRBJ1-1; tentative D call: TRBD1 (5 bases). Looked up from germline, CDR1 is SGHDT and CDR2 is YYEEEE. Between the trimmed V and J ends, which lost 0 bases and 0 bases, there was a span of 15 bases. CDR3 length: 17 amino acids. CDR3 residues: CASSLVRGGFMNTEAFF. As DNA, the CDR3 is TGTGCCAGCAGCTTGGTTCGCGGGGGGTTCATGAACACTGAAGCTTTCTTT. The full variable domain, in which reference TRBV5-6 and TRBJ1-1 provide the parts outside the CDR3, is DAGVTQSPTHLIKTRGQQVTLRCSPKSGHDTVSWYQQALGQGPQFIFQYYEEEERQRGNFPDRFSGHQFPNYSSELNVNALLLGDSALYLCASSLVRGGFMNTEAFFGQGTRLTVV.

The genes are TRBV6-5 and TRBJ2-7, with D perhaps matching TRBD2 (6 bases). Germline CDR1 and CDR2: MNHEY and SVGAGI. CDR3 size: 14 residues. V was cut by 7 bases and J by 12 bases, with 25 bases left in between. The CDR3 sequence: CASTVGLARGDRYF. DNA for the CDR3: TGTGCCAGCACGGTTGGTCTAGCGCGAGGTGATAGGTACTTC.

This clone was found a few times. The genes are TRBV10-2 and TRBJ2-3, with a tentative D call TRBD1 (5 bases). The CDR3 has 13 amino acids. V lost 3 bases, J lost 2 bases, and 6 bases lay in between. The germline CDR1 and CDR2 sequences are WSHSY and SAAADI. In DNA, the CDR3 is TGCGCCAGCAGTGAACAGGCCACAGATACGCAGTATTTT. Its protein is CASSEQATDTQYF.

The chain carries TRBV10-3 and TRBJ2-7, with D possibly matching TRBD1 (6 bases). The CDR3 is made up of 12 amino acids. The V gene's germline CDR1 is ENHRY and CDR2 SYGVKD. Trimming took 7 bases from V and 2 from J, leaving 9 bases between them. CDR3: CAIMDRAYEQYF. The CDR3, as DNA: TGTGCCATCATGGACAGAGCCTACGAGCAGTACTTC.

The chain joins TRBV27 to TRBJ1-1, with TRBD1 matching over 10 bases. The CDR3 sequence is 15 residues long. The V gene's germline CDR1 is MNHEY and CDR2 SMNVEV (reference sequence). V trimming: 2 bases; J trimming: 4 bases; junction bases outside the gene matches: 4. Here the CDR3 DNA reads TGTGCCAGCAGTTTAAGGAGGACAGGGGGCACTGAAGCTTTCTTT. This sequence encodes CASSLRRTGGTEAFF.

This chain connects TRBV19 to TRBJ2-1, with 8 bases matching TRBD2. Germline V CDR1 and CDR2: LNHDA, SQIVND (reference sequence). The CDR3 has 19 amino acids. Germline trimming cut 7 bases from V and 4 bases from J; bases unmatched to any gene: 21. In DNA, the CDR3 is TGTGCCAGTAACTCGGCAGGGTTGTCTACTAGCGGAGTTTACAATGAGCAGTTCTTC. This translates into CASNSAGLSTSGVYNEQFF.

In the case of this clone: Other nucleotide sequences from this sample produce the same CDR3. This sequence joins TRBV6-6 and TRBJ1-1; D might be TRBD1 (5 bases). CDR1 and CDR2 (germline): MNHNY, SVGAGI (reference sequence). The CDR3 is 14 residues long. Trimming pared 0 bases from V and 5 bases from J, leaving 10 bases between. CDR3 DNA: TGTGCCAGCAGTTACTCAAGGGGCGAGACTGAAGCTTTCTTT. This sequence encodes CASSYSRGETEAFF.

This clone was counted between two and nine times. The junction and the germline gene differ at one end; a read error may be behind it. The genes are TRBV7-7 and TRBJ2-5; 9 bases are a match to TRBD1. Germline V gene lookup returns CDR1 SSHAT and CDR2 FNYEAQ (reference sequence). The CDR3 consists of 16 residues. The chain's CDR3 is CASSSGGTGTRQTQYF. The CDR3 nucleotides read TGTGCTAGCAGCTCTGGAGGGACAGGGACGAGACAGACCCAGTACTTC.

The CDR3: CASRAGQINQPQHF. The CDR3 DNA is TGTGCTAGCCGTGCCGGACAGATAAATCAGCCCCAGCATTTT. The chain links TRBV28 to TRBJ1-5, with D possibly TRBD1 on 6 matching bases. CDR1 is MDHEN, CDR2 SYDVKM, per germline. The CDR3 has 14 residues.

V gene TRBV28 combines with J gene TRBJ1-6; 10 positions match TRBD1. V was pared by 2 bases and J by 5 bases, with 3 bases of the junction left unmatched. Germline CDR1 is MDHEN and CDR2 is SYDVKM. The CDR3 loop spans 16 amino acids. The CDR3 here is CASSLPGTGDNSPLHF. CDR3 DNA sequence: TGTGCCAGCAGTTTACCTGGGACAGGGGATAATTCACCCCTCCACTTT.